This T cell receptor beta chain originates from a study of blood T cell repertoires in COVID-19. Across the study: The origin of the acute and convalescent COVID-19 samples was the United States, Italy and Spain. PBMCs, B-cell-depleted T cells, or T cells were the source of the cDNA or gDNA that made up the material.

CDR3 length equals 16 residues. Germline V lookup: CDR1 MNHEY, CDR2 SMNVEV (reference sequence). The V and J ends lost 5 bases and 0 bases respectively, with 16 bases between them. Measured with immunoSEQ multiplex PCR; TCRdb has only the in-frame clones, and not every one. The profile shows 90,000 to 120,000 clones, 80% of them singletons. The chain recombines TRBV27 with TRBJ1-1; D uncertain. The receptor's source is a man aged 70-80 years with acute or convalescent COVID-19. The material sequenced was peripheral blood. The CDR3: CASSLAQRSMNTEAFF. CDR3 DNA sequence: TGTGCCAGCAGTCTGGCACAGAGATCCATGAACACTGAAGCTTTCTTT.